The 32 T cell receptor beta chains below come from one sample, sequenced in a study of chemoradiotherapy in HPV16-positive cancers. Using immunoSEQ multiplex PCR, the repertoire was profiled, and TCRdb retains in-frame clones only, with some absent. The sample carries 20,000 to 25,000 clones, about 90% recorded once. Sequenced here: blood, sampled from a patient who underwent chemoradiotherapy. The receptors come from a human donor with HPV-associated anogenital cancer.

This chain connects TRBV7-9 to TRBJ2-1; D may match TRBD1 or TRBD2 (5 bases each). With 1 base removed from V and 0 bases from J, the gap between germline ends came to 13 bases. The CDR3 length is 17 residues. Germline values: CDR1 SEHNR, CDR2 FQNEAQ (reference sequence). CDR3 nucleotides: TGTGCCAGCAGCTTAGGGGGGTCGCGAGGCTCCTACAATGAGCAGTTCTTC. This encodes CASSLGGSRGSYNEQFF.

The chain employs TRBV19 and TRBJ1-5; 12 nucleotides align to TRBD1. V lost 7 bases and J lost 0; bases outside the gene matches: 7. Germline V lookup: CDR1 LNHDA, CDR2 SQIVND (reference sequence). The CDR3 sequence is 17 residues long. CDR3 in amino acids: CASTRDRGPDSNQPQHF. CDR3 bases: TGTGCCAGTACCAGGGACAGGGGGCCGGATAGCAATCAGCCCCAGCATTTT.

The J gene is TRBJ2-1, the V gene TRBV4-3, with D unclear. The V end was cut by 0 bases, the J end by 0 bases, with 6 bases between. CDR3 length: 15 amino acids. Germline CDR1 is LGHNA and CDR2 is YSLEER. The CDR3 bases are TGCGCCAGCAGCCAAGAACTGAGCTCCTACAATGAGCAGTTCTTC. It translates to CASSQELSSYNEQFF.

The rearrangement joins TRBV5-4 to TRBJ2-3; D may match TRBD1 or TRBD2 (6 bases each). V lost 1 base and J lost 2, with 11 bases in between. The CDR3 is made up of 15 amino acids. CDR1 is SGHNT, CDR2 YYREEE, per germline (reference sequence). CDR3 in DNA: TGTGCCAGCAGCTTGAGTGGGGGGCCCACAGATACGCAGTATTTT. It translates to CASSLSGGPTDTQYF.

This clone has only one observation. The rearrangement links TRBV4-3 to TRBJ1-1, with 9 positions matching TRBD1. Germline values: CDR1 LGHNA, CDR2 YSLEER. Germline trimming cut 4 bases from V and 6 bases from J; bases unmatched to any gene: 6. This CDR3 spans 14 amino acids. The CDR3 spells CASSPRTGDPEAFF. The CDR3, as DNA: TGCGCCAGCAGCCCACGGACAGGGGACCCTGAAGCTTTCTTT.

V gene TRBV19 combines with J gene TRBJ1-6; unclear D gene. Germline CDR1 and CDR2: LNHDA and SQIVND (reference sequence). This CDR3 spans 15 amino acids. V lost 5 bases and J lost 0, with 8 bases in between. The CDR3 is CASSEGTSYNSPLHF. DNA of the CDR3: TGTGCCAGTAGTGAGGGTACCTCCTATAATTCACCCCTCCACTTT.

This chain connects TRBV30 to TRBJ1-1; possibly TRBD1 for D (5 bases). Trimming left V 0 bases short and J 1 base short, with 6 bases between. This CDR3 has 13 residues. In germline, CDR1 is GTSNPN, CDR2 SVGIG (reference sequence). The CDR3 sequence: CAWSVQENTEAFF. The CDR3 bases are TGTGCCTGGAGTGTACAGGAGAACACTGAAGCTTTCTTT.

This clone was detected a few times. The chain recombines TRBV21-1 with TRBJ1-2. TRBV21-1 is designated a pseudogene. The CDR3 spans 15 residues. The CDR3 loop is CASIPPGRTNYGYTF. CDR3 nucleotides: TGTGCCAGCATTCCTCCGGGACGGACTAACTATGGCTACACCTTC.

The rearrangement links TRBV5-6 to TRBJ2-3; TRBD2 matches at 10 bases. Looked up from germline, CDR1 is SGHDT and CDR2 is YYEEEE. V gave up 4 bases and J gave up 1 base; unmatched junction bases: 3. This CDR3 region has 15 residues. The CDR3 region is CASSVGTSGTDTQYF. DNA for the CDR3: TGTGCCAGCAGCGTGGGGACTAGCGGCACAGATACGCAGTATTTT. The complete variable domain, with remaining parts taken from reference TRBV5-6 and TRBJ2-3, reads DAGVTQSPTHLIKTRGQQVTLRCSPKSGHDTVSWYQQALGQGPQFIFQYYEEEERQRGNFPDRFSGHQFPNYSSELNVNALLLGDSALYLCASSVGTSGTDTQYFGPGTRLTVL.

This chain joins TRBV20-1 and TRBJ2-7, with a possible D match to TRBD2 (5 bases). Per germline, CDR1 DFQATT and CDR2 SNEGSKA (reference sequence). The CDR3 covers 11 residues. V was pared by 5 bases and J by 7 bases, with 12 bases between. This chain's CDR3 is CSASSRTEQYF. The CDR3 DNA reads TGCAGTGCTTCTAGCCGGACGGAGCAGTACTTC.

The chain combines TRBV6-5 with TRBJ2-7, with D uncertain. Germline CDR1 is MNHEY and CDR2 is SVGAGI. There are 13 residues in the CDR3. Between the trimmed V and J ends, which lost 0 bases and 6 bases, there was a span of 9 bases. The CDR3 here is CASSYSQVAEQYF. The CDR3 coding sequence is TGTGCCAGCAGTTACTCTCAAGTGGCCGAGCAGTACTTC.

This clone occurred a few times. The chain joins TRBV7-2 to TRBJ2-5; D unclear. Trimming took 3 bases from V and 1 from J, leaving 3 bases between them. Germline CDR1 SGHTA, CDR2 FQGNSA. The CDR3 sequence is 12 residues long. CDR3 sequence reads: CASSLTQETQYF. Written as DNA, the CDR3 is TGTGCCAGCAGCTTGACCCAAGAGACCCAGTACTTC.

The chain carries TRBV7-2 and TRBJ1-5; a possible D gene is TRBD1 (5 bases). Germline loops: CDR1 SGHTA, CDR2 FQGNSA. The CDR3 totals 18 residues. With 5 bases removed from V and 0 bases from J, the gap between germline ends came to 20 bases. The CDR3 DNA sequence: TGTGCCAGCAGCCCGCCTGGGGCCGGAGGCTATAGCAATCAGCCCCAGCATTTT. Its translation: CASSPPGAGGYSNQPQHF.

This clone was observed a single time. Different DNA sequences within this sample yield the same CDR3. V is TRBV6-5 and J is TRBJ1-2; D not certain. The V gene's germline CDR1 is MNHEY and CDR2 SVGAGI. This CDR3 comprises 12 residues. With 0 bases removed from V and 8 bases from J, the gap between germline ends came to 7 bases. The DNA for the CDR3 is TGTGCCAGCAGTTACTCGAAGGGCGGCTACACCTTC. Protein: CASSYSKGGYTF.

This clone was observed once. J is TRBJ2-2 and V is TRBV6-5, with D hard to call. There are 14 residues in the CDR3. The germline gives CDR1 MNHEY, CDR2 SVGAGI. The V end lost 6 bases, the J end lost 3 bases, and 11 bases lay between the germline ends. The CDR3 sequence is CASRILGDTGELFF. The CDR3 DNA is TGTGCCAGCAGAATCCTTGGAGACACCGGGGAGCTGTTTTTT.

The J gene is TRBJ2-6, the V gene TRBV9; D is undetermined. V shed 0 bases and J shed 4 bases, with 5 bases lying between them. Looked up from germline, CDR1 is SGDLS and CDR2 is YYNGEE. The CDR3 sequence is 14 residues long. CDR3 residues: CASSVVGGANVLTF. CDR3 in DNA: TGTGCCAGCAGCGTAGTTGGCGGGGCCAACGTCCTGACTTTC.

The V call is TRBV6-6, the J call TRBJ1-2; no clear D gene. The germline V gene encodes CDR1 MNHNY and CDR2 SVGAGI (reference sequence). The V end was cut by 0 bases, the J end by 8 bases, with 13 bases between. This CDR3 has 14 amino acids. CDR3 region: CASSYSPEAKGYTF. In nucleotides, the CDR3 is TGTGCCAGCAGTTACTCCCCCGAGGCCAAAGGCTACACCTTC.

V gene TRBV5-1 combines with J gene TRBJ2-2; D remains unclear. CDR1 SGHRS and CDR2 YFSETQ come from the germline V gene. The CDR3 is made up of 13 amino acids. V dropped 5 bases and J dropped 3 bases, with 8 bases sitting between them. The CDR3 sequence is CASSHSYTGELFF. The CDR3 nucleotides are TGCGCCAGCAGTCACTCCTACACCGGGGAGCTGTTTTTT.

This chain uses TRBV5-6 with TRBJ1-2, with no clear D. Germline-derived CDR1 and CDR2 are SGHDT and YYEEEE. V gave up 0 bases and J gave up 5 bases, with 17 bases separating them. The length of the CDR3 is 16 residues. The chain's CDR3 is CASSLAGSATGYGYTF. For the CDR3, the DNA is TGTGCCAGCAGCTTGGCCGGTAGCGCTACGGGGTATGGCTACACCTTC.

This clone appeared once. The chain is built from TRBV9 and TRBJ2-2, with no clear D. The CDR3 loop spans 15 amino acids. Germline V CDR1 and CDR2: SGDLS, YYNGEE. The ends were cut back, 0 bases at V and 5 bases at J, with 11 bases in the middle. In DNA form, the CDR3 reads TGTGCCAGCAGCGTAGGAGCATTCGGGACCGGGGAGCTGTTTTTT. This encodes CASSVGAFGTGELFF.

In regard to this clone: This sequence may be a read error, since a much larger clone differs from it by one base. Other DNA sequences within the sample encode an identical CDR3. The J gene is TRBJ2-5, the V gene TRBV30; TRBD2 agrees at 8 bases. After removal of 5 bases from V and 0 bases from J, the junction contained 14 bases not matched to a gene. This CDR3 contains 17 residues. Per the germline V gene, CDR1 is GTSNPN and CDR2 is SVGIG (reference sequence). CDR3 residues: CAWRGSSGGGYQETQYF. The CDR3 DNA follows: TGTGCCTGGCGTGGATCCTCCGGGGGGGGGTACCAAGAGACCCAGTACTTC. The complete variable domain, with remaining parts taken from reference TRBV30 and TRBJ2-5, reads SQTIHQWPATLVQPVGSPLSLECTVEGTSNPNLYWYRQAAGRGLQLLFYSVGIGQISSEVPQNLSASRPQDRQFILSSKKLLLSDSGFYLCAWRGSSGGGYQETQYFGPGTRLLVL.

The CDR3 DNA reads TGTGCCAGCAGCCCCAGCCGTAGTAGAGATACGCAGTATTTT. Protein sequence: CASSPSRSRDTQYF. The gene calls are TRBV7-2 and TRBJ2-3; no reliable D call. There are 14 residues in the CDR3. Germline CDR1 SGHTA, CDR2 FQGNSA. V was shortened by 5 bases and J by 5 bases, with 14 bases between the two germline ends.

The V and J genes are TRBV11-3 and TRBJ2-2; D gene uncertain. The ends were cut back, 3 bases at V and 4 bases at J, with 12 bases in the middle. The CDR3 covers 15 residues. The germline gives CDR1 SGHNT, CDR2 YENEEA. Here the CDR3 reads CASSFDHQITGELFF. CDR3 nucleotides: TGTGCCAGCAGCTTTGATCATCAGATCACCGGGGAGCTGTTTTTT.

V usage is TRBV5-4 and J usage is TRBJ2-3; 11 positions agree with TRBD2. The V gene's germline CDR1 is SGHNT and CDR2 YYREEE (reference sequence). V lost 3 bases and J lost 2; bases outside the gene matches: 5. The CDR3 covers 16 residues. Written as DNA, the CDR3 is TGTGCCAGCAGCTCCAGACTAGCGGGGAACACAGATACGCAGTATTTT. It codes for CASSSRLAGNTDTQYF.

The rearrangement uses TRBV25-1 and TRBJ2-3; possible D gene TRBD1, 6 bases. The CDR3 contains 16 residues. The germline V gene encodes CDR1 MGHDK and CDR2 SYGVNS. The V end lost 2 bases, the J end lost 3 bases, and 15 bases lay between the germline ends. The CDR3 DNA sequence: TGTGCCAGCAGTGAACCGGTTGGGGGCGGGACAGATACGCAGTATTTT. As protein: CASSEPVGGGTDTQYF.

The CDR3 protein is CASSLGQGSTDTQYF. CDR3 coding DNA: TGCGCCAGCAGCTTGGGACAGGGTAGCACAGATACGCAGTATTTT. V usage is TRBV5-1 and J usage is TRBJ2-3, with TRBD1 identical over 7 bases. Unmatched junction bases numbered 1, after V lost 0 bases and J lost 0 bases. Germline V gene lookup returns CDR1 SGHRS and CDR2 YFSETQ. The CDR3 is 15 residues long. The full variable domain, completed using reference TRBV5-1 and TRBJ2-3, is KAGVTQTPRYLIKTRGQQVTLSCSPISGHRSVSWYQQTPGQGLQFLFEYFSETQRNKGNFPGRFSGRQFSNSRSEMNVSTLELGDSALYLCASSLGQGSTDTQYFGPGTRLTVL.

This CDR3 reads CASSLIAHEQYF. The CDR3 nucleotides read TGTGCCAGCAGCTTAATAGCCCACGAGCAGTACTTC. This rearrangement joins TRBV7-2 to TRBJ2-7, with D hard to call. This CDR3 is 12 amino acids long. V lost 2 bases, J lost 5 bases, and 7 bases lay in between. Germline-derived CDR1 and CDR2 are SGHTA and FQGNSA.

The rearrangement links TRBV5-1 to TRBJ1-3; 10 bases match TRBD1. V was pared by 0 bases and J by 8 bases, with 2 bases of the junction left unmatched. This CDR3 region has 14 residues. Per the germline V gene, CDR1 is SGHRS and CDR2 is YFSETQ. The CDR3 DNA sequence: TGCGCCAGCAGCTTGGGGACAGGGGGAGACACCATATATTTT. Translated, it gives CASSLGTGGDTIYF.

The chain joins TRBV10-3 to TRBJ1-5; TRBD1 is a possible D gene (6 bases). The V end lost 3 bases, the J end lost 8 bases, and 14 bases lay between the germline ends. Germline V gives CDR1 ENHRY, CDR2 SYGVKD. This CDR3 is built from 14 residues. Written as DNA, the CDR3 is TGTGCCATCAGTGAACTACAGGGCCGAGAGCCCCAGCATTTT. It specifies CAISELQGREPQHF.

In this sample, this clone turned up once. The chain combines TRBV6-6 with TRBJ1-4; the D gene is possibly TRBD1 (6 bases). In germline, CDR1 is MNHNY, CDR2 SVGAGI (reference sequence). Trimming pared 7 bases from V and 8 bases from J, leaving 20 bases between. The CDR3 contains 15 residues. The CDR3, as DNA: TGTGCCAGCACAACAAGGGGGGAGTGGGAAGAAAAACTGTTTTTT. Translated: CASTTRGEWEEKLFF.

The genes are TRBV6-6 and TRBJ1-5; D is possibly TRBD1 (5 bases). This CDR3 comprises 14 residues. Germline loops: CDR1 MNHNY, CDR2 SVGAGI (reference sequence). With 5 bases removed from V and 7 bases from J, the gap between germline ends came to 15 bases. The DNA of the CDR3 is TGTGCCAGCAGTCCACAAGGGGATCACCAGCCCCAGCATTTT. Protein: CASSPQGDHQPQHF.

The chain has TRBV5-4 and TRBJ2-2, with TRBD2 matching over 10 bases. Germline lookup yields CDR1 SGHNT and CDR2 YYREEE (reference sequence). This CDR3 has 16 residues. V lost 4 bases and J lost 5; bases outside the gene matches: 8. The CDR3 DNA reads as TGTGCCAGCAGCGGCTTAGCGGGAGGTGTTACCGGGGAGCTGTTTTTT. Its protein is CASSGLAGGVTGELFF.